The 22 T cell receptor beta chains in this list originate from one sample, sequenced in a study of cytomegalovirus exposure and HLA in healthy donors. The PCR used 60 Vbeta and 13 Jbeta primers. Profiling relied on immunoSEQ multiplex PCR, and the TCRdb table lists in-frame clones only, not all of them. Here the sample spans tens of thousands of clones, 60% to 80% being singletons. Sequenced material: PBMCs. The receptors shown here come from a man aged 40-50 years in good health and CMV-seronegative.

This clone appeared a few times. The chain recombines TRBV30 with TRBJ1-3; possibly TRBD1 for D (5 bases). This CDR3 is 13 amino acids long. The ends were cut back, 2 bases at V and 3 bases at J, with 8 bases in the middle. From germline, CDR1 is GTSNPN and CDR2 SVGIG (reference sequence). CDR3 sequence (DNA): TGTGCCTGGAGTACGGGGGTTGGAAACACCATATATTTT. Encoded protein: CAWSTGVGNTIYF.

This clone turned up a few times. The chain employs TRBV10-3 and TRBJ1-6; maybe TRBD1 (6 bases). The germline CDR1 and CDR2 sequences are ENHRY and SYGVKD. The CDR3 loop spans 16 amino acids. Trimming took off 3 bases at V and 6 bases at J, with 15 bases between the two ends. CDR3 region: CAISDPPGHSNSPLHF. The CDR3 nucleotides read TGTGCCATCAGTGACCCGCCGGGACATAGTAATTCACCCCTCCACTTT.

This clone was recorded a few times. CDR3 amino acids: CASSSRTSVKQFF. CDR3 in DNA: TGCGCCAGCAGCTCAAGGACTAGCGTAAAGCAGTTCTTC. V is TRBV5-1 and J is TRBJ2-1; 9 nucleotides align to TRBD2. The germline gives CDR1 SGHRS, CDR2 YFSETQ. The trim removed 3 bases at V and 11 bases at J, leaving 6 bases unmatched. The CDR3 is 13 amino acids.

This sequence joins TRBV7-2 and TRBJ2-7; no firm D call. Germline V gene sequence: CDR1 SGHTA, CDR2 FQGNSA. This CDR3 spans 14 amino acids. Trimming cost V 6 bases and J 0 bases, with 12 bases left between them. The CDR3 sequence: CASRKTRASYEQYF. The CDR3 DNA reads TGTGCCAGCAGGAAGACAAGAGCCTCCTACGAGCAGTACTTC.

The genes are TRBV7-8 and TRBJ1-2, with D maybe TRBD1 (6 bases). CDR3 length equals 16 residues. With 0 bases removed from V and 1 base from J, the gap between germline ends came to 12 bases. The germline gives CDR1 SGHVS, CDR2 FQNEAQ. CDR3 loop: CASSLAGGAINYGYTF. In DNA form, the CDR3 reads TGTGCCAGCAGCTTAGCAGGGGGGGCCATTAACTATGGCTACACCTTC. Variable domain in full (rest from reference TRBV7-8 and TRBJ1-2): GAGVSQSPRYKVAKRGQDVALRCDPISGHVSLFWYQQALGQGPEFLTYFQNEAQLDKSGLPSDRFFAERPEGSVSTLKIQRTQQEDSAVYLCASSLAGGAINYGYTFGSGTRLTVV.

This clone was counted between two and nine times. This sequence joins TRBV19 and TRBJ2-1; perhaps TRBD2 as D (5 bases). Germline V lookup: CDR1 LNHDA, CDR2 SQIVND (reference sequence). V dropped 3 bases and J dropped 0 bases, with 18 bases sitting between them. The CDR3 is made up of 18 amino acids. DNA of the CDR3: TGTGCCAGTAGTATCTGGGCCTTAAAGCGGAGCTCCTACAATGAGCAGTTCTTC. It codes for CASSIWALKRSSYNEQFF.

The chain uses TRBV5-4 and TRBJ2-6, with TRBD2 as a possible D gene (6 bases). This CDR3 has 19 amino acids. The germline gives CDR1 SGHNT, CDR2 YYREEE (reference sequence). With 4 bases removed from V and 1 base from J, the gap between germline ends came to 21 bases. CDR3 DNA sequence: TGTGCCAGCAGCCCGTACCTAGGAGGGCTAGGGTCTGGGGCCAACGTCCTGACTTTC. Protein: CASSPYLGGLGSGANVLTF.

The chain is built from TRBV9 and TRBJ1-4; D is unclear. Trimming cost V 0 bases and J 3 bases, with 9 bases left between them. CDR3 size: 15 residues. Germline lookup yields CDR1 SGDLS and CDR2 YYNGEE. Here the CDR3 reads CASSVEGAANEKLFF. In nucleotides, the CDR3 is TGTGCCAGCAGCGTAGAAGGAGCGGCTAATGAAAAACTGTTTTTT.

The chain is built from TRBV6-5 and TRBJ1-1; 7 bases map to TRBD1. This CDR3 has 15 residues. V shed 2 bases, J shed 4 bases, and the junction held 7 bases outside the gene matches. CDR1 MNHEY and CDR2 SVGAGI come from the germline V gene. CDR3 bases: TGTGCCAGCAGTTACACCAGGGGGGCGCGCACTGAAGCTTTCTTT. Residues: CASSYTRGARTEAFF.

V usage is TRBV9 and J usage is TRBJ1-4; 8 bases align to TRBD1. Germline V gene data show CDR1 as SGDLS and CDR2 as YYNGEE. The CDR3 runs 15 residues. Unmatched junction bases numbered 10, after V lost 4 bases and J lost 8 bases. CDR3 protein: CASSPLGQGGEKLFF. CDR3 sequence (DNA): TGTGCCAGCAGCCCCTTAGGACAGGGAGGCGAAAAACTGTTTTTT.

This clone was recorded only once. This rearrangement joins TRBV29-1 to TRBJ2-7; tentative D call: TRBD1 (5 bases). The CDR3 spans 12 residues. V was pared by 1 base and J by 7 bases, with 11 bases between. Looked up from germline, CDR1 is SQVTM and CDR2 is ANQGSEA. The CDR3 here is CSVEVGVREQYF. The DNA for the CDR3 is TGCAGCGTTGAAGTAGGGGTCAGGGAGCAGTACTTC.

The V gene is TRBV5-8, the J gene TRBJ2-2; D unclear. Germline V gene lookup returns CDR1 SGHTS and CDR2 YDEGEE. Deletions cut 0 bases from V and 1 base from J, with 7 bases between. The CDR3 extends over 15 amino acids. CDR3 sequence reads: CASSLGGQNTGELFF. CDR3 DNA: TGTGCCAGCAGCTTGGGTGGGCAGAACACCGGGGAGCTGTTTTTT.

This chain links TRBV29-1 with TRBJ2-1; possibly TRBD1 for D (6 bases). CDR3 length equals 14 residues. The germline V and J ends were trimmed by 4 bases and 7 bases, with 17 bases remaining between them. Germline V lookup: CDR1 SQVTM, CDR2 ANQGSEA. CDR3 bases: TGCAGCGTTGTTCAGCTGCTAGGGGGTAATGAGCAGTTCTTC. Translation gives CSVVQLLGGNEQFF.

In this sample, this clone turned up a few times. This sequence joins TRBV7-9 and TRBJ1-1; D not resolved. This CDR3 contains 14 residues. Germline V gene sequence: CDR1 SEHNR, CDR2 FQNEAQ (reference sequence). V gave up 6 bases and J gave up 1 base, with 12 bases separating them. The CDR3 is CASSSVQPNTEAFF. CDR3 bases: TGTGCCAGCAGTAGTGTACAGCCGAACACTGAAGCTTTCTTT.

The chain links TRBV28 to TRBJ1-4, with 9 nucleotides matching TRBD1. The CDR3 consists of 14 residues. With V trimmed by 6 bases and J by 5 bases, 4 bases remained unmatched. Looked up from germline, CDR1 is MDHEN and CDR2 is SYDVKM. For the CDR3, the DNA is TGTGCCAGCAGCCCCGGGACAGGGAATGAAAAACTGTTTTTT. Translated, it gives CASSPGTGNEKLFF. Full variable domain (outside the CDR3, taken from reference TRBV28 and TRBJ1-4): DVKVTQSSRYLVKRTGEKVFLECVQDMDHENMFWYRQDPGLGLRLIYFSYDVKMKEKGDIPEGYSVSREKKERFSLILESASTNQTSMYLCASSPGTGNEKLFFGSGTQLSVL.

This chain joins TRBV19 and TRBJ2-1; D is possibly TRBD1 (7 bases). This CDR3 region has 12 residues. The V end was cut by 6 bases, the J end by 8 bases, with 11 bases between. CDR1 and CDR2 from the germline V gene are LNHDA and SQIVND (reference sequence). The CDR3 nucleotides are TGTGCCAGTAGCCAGGGGGGCGATGAGCAGTTCTTC. Protein sequence: CASSQGGDEQFF. Using reference TRBV19 and TRBJ2-1 for the parts outside the CDR3, the full variable domain is DGGITQSPKYLFRKEGQNVTLSCEQNLNHDAMYWYRQDPGQGLRLIYYSQIVNDFQKGDIAEGYSVSREKKESFPLTVTSAQKNPTAFYLCASSQGGDEQFFGPGTRLTVL.

The V gene is TRBV27, the J gene TRBJ2-7, with a weak D call TRBD2 (6 bases). The CDR3 is made up of 14 amino acids. V was trimmed by 2 bases and J by 4 bases, leaving 12 bases between them. Looked up from germline, CDR1 is MNHEY and CDR2 is SMNVEV (reference sequence). In DNA form, the CDR3 reads TGTGCCAGCAGTTTAGAGTCGGGAGATTACGAGCAGTACTTC. This codes for CASSLESGDYEQYF.

This rearrangement joins TRBV29-1 to TRBJ2-5; a weak D match, TRBD2 (5 bases). The last part of the DNA fits TRBJ2-7 better; the J call may be wrong. Germline V lookup: CDR1 SQVTM, CDR2 ANQGSEA. The CDR3 sequence is 12 residues long. CDR3 bases: TGCAGCGTTGAAAGCGGTTCCTACGAGCAGTACTTC. Translation: CSVESGSYEQYF.

This chain uses TRBV13 with TRBJ1-1, with 10 bases aligning to TRBD1. Germline V gene lookup returns CDR1 PRHDT and CDR2 FYEKMQ (reference sequence). The CDR3 consists of 17 residues. The V and J ends lost 5 bases and 3 bases, in that order; junction bases with no gene match: 12. The CDR3 sequence: CASSADRGRVLDTEAFF. Written as DNA, the CDR3 is TGTGCCAGCAGCGCCGACAGGGGGCGAGTTTTGGACACTGAAGCTTTCTTT.

V usage is TRBV7-2 and J usage is TRBJ2-2; D remains ambiguous. CDR1 is SGHTA and CDR2 is FQGNSA in the germline V gene. V lost 2 bases to trimming and J lost 7 bases, with 5 bases between them. CDR3 length equals 12 residues. As DNA, the CDR3 is TGTGCCAGCAGCTTATTCGTCGGGGAGCTGTTTTTT. It specifies CASSLFVGELFF.

This clone was observed a few times. J is TRBJ2-5 and V is TRBV7-6, with 9 nucleotides matching TRBD1. V was pared by 3 bases and J by 4 bases, with 3 bases of the junction left unmatched. Looked up from germline, CDR1 is SGHVS and CDR2 is FNYEAQ. The CDR3 covers 14 residues. CDR3 DNA sequence: TGTGCCAGCAGCTTGGGACAGGGACTAGAGACCCAGTACTTC. It codes for CASSLGQGLETQYF.

This sequence joins TRBV5-1 and TRBJ2-7; unclear D gene. Trimming took 1 base from V and 3 from J, leaving 8 bases between them. Germline V gene lookup returns CDR1 SGHRS and CDR2 YFSETQ. CDR3 length: 13 residues. As DNA, the CDR3 is TGCGCCAGCAGCTTGAACAGATTCTACGAGCAGTACTTC. Amino acid sequence: CASSLNRFYEQYF.